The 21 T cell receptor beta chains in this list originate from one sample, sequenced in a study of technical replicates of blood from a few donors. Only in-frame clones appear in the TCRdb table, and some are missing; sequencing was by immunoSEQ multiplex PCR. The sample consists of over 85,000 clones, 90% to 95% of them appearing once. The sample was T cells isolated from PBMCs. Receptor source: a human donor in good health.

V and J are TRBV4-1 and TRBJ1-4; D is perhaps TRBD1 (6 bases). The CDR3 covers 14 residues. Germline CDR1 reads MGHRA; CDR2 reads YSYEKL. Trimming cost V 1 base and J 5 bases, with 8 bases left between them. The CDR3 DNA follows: TGCGCCAGCAGCCAAGGCCAGGGGAATGAAAAACTGTTTTTT. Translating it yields CASSQGQGNEKLFF.

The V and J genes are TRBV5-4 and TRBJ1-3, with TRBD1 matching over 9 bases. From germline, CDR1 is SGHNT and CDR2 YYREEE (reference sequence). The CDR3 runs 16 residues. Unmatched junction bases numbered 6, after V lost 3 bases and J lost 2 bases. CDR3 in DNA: TGTGCCAGCAGCTGGGGACAGGGTAATACTGGAAACACCATATATTTT. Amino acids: CASSWGQGNTGNTIYF.

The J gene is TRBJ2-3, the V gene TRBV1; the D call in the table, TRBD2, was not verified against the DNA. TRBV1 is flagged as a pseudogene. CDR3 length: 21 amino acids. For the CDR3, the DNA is TGCACCAGCAGCCAAGAGTCATTAGGGGCTAGCGGGGGGGCCGGAACAGATACGCAGTATTTT. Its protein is CTSSQESLGASGGAGTDTQYF.

CDR3 sequence reads: CASSLEGVGEKLFF. The CDR3, as DNA: TGCGCCAGCAGCTTGGAGGGGGTTGGTGAAAAACTGTTTTTT. This chain joins TRBV5-1 and TRBJ1-4, with D perhaps matching TRBD1 (6 bases). The length of the CDR3 is 14 residues. Germline V gene sequence: CDR1 SGHRS, CDR2 YFSETQ. The V end was cut by 0 bases, the J end by 7 bases, with 10 bases between.

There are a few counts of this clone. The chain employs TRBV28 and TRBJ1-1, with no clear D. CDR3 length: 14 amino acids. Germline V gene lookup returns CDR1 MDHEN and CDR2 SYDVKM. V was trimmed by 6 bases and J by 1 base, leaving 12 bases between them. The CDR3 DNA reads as TGTGCCAGCAGAGATTACAATAAGAACACTGAAGCTTTCTTT. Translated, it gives CASRDYNKNTEAFF.

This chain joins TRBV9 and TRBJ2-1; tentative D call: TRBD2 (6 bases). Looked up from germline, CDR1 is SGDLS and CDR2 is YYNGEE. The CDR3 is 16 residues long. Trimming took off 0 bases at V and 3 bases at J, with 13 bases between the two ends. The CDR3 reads CASSVEEGGSYNEQFF. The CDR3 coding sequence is TGTGCCAGCAGCGTAGAGGAGGGAGGAAGCTACAATGAGCAGTTCTTC.

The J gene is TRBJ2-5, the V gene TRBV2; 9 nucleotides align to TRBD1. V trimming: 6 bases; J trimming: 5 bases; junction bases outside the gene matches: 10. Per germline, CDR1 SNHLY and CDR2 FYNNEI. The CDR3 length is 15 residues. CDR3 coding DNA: TGTGCCAGCAGACCCGGACAGGGGAATAGGGAGACCCAGTACTTC. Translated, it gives CASRPGQGNRETQYF.

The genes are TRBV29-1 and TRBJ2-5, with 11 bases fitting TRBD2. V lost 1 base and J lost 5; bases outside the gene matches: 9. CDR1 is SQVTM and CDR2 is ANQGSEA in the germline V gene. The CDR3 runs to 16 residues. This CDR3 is CSVEARLAGMRETQYF. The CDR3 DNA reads TGCAGCGTTGAAGCGCGACTAGCGGGGATGAGGGAGACCCAGTACTTC.

CDR3 protein: CASSLGSSGGRGNQPQHF. In DNA, the CDR3 is TGTGCCAGCAGCTTAGGGTCATCTGGGGGACGGGGGAATCAGCCCCAGCATTTT. The rearrangement uses TRBV11-2 and TRBJ1-5, with D perhaps TRBD1 (5 bases). Trimming stripped 1 base from V and 4 bases from J, with 20 bases between. Germline CDR1 reads SGHAT; CDR2 reads FQNNGV. The CDR3 contains 18 residues.

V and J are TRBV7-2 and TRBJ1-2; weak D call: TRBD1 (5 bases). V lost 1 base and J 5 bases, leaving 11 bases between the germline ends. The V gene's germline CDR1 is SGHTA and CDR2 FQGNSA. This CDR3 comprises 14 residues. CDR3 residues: CASSLVNRFYGYTF. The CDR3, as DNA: TGTGCCAGCAGCTTAGTCAACAGGTTTTATGGCTACACCTTC.

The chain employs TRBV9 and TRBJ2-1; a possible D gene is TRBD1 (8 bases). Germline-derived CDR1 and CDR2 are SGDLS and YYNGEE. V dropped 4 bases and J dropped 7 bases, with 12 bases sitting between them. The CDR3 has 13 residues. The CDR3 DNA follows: TGTGCCAGCAGCTTACAGGGGGGGAATGAGCAGTTCTTC. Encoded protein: CASSLQGGNEQFF.

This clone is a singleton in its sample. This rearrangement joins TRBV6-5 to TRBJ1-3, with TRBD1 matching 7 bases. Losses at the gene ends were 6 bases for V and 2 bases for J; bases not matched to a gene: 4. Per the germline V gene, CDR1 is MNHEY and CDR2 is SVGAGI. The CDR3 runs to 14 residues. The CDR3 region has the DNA TGTGCCAGCAGGAAAGACAGGGCTGGAAACACCATATATTTT. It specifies CASRKDRAGNTIYF.

For the CDR3, the DNA is TGTGCCAGCAGCAAAGAGTCAGGGGGTGAAAAACTGTTTTTT. It is translated as CASSKESGGEKLFF. J is TRBJ1-4 and V is TRBV21-1; the listed D gene, TRBD1, was not tested against the DNA. TRBV21-1 is deemed a pseudogene. The CDR3 has 14 residues.

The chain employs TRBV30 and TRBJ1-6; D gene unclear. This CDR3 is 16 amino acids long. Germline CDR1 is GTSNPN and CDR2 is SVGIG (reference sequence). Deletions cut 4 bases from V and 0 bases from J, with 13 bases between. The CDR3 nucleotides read TGTGCCTGGACACATGGGCAGAGCTCCTATAATTCACCCCTCCACTTT. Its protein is CAWTHGQSSYNSPLHF.

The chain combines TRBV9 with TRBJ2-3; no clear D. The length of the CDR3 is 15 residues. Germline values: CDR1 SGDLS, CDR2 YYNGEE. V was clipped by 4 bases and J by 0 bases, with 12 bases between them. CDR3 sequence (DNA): TGTGCCAGCAGCCTCTTCGACGGGAGCACAGATACGCAGTATTTT. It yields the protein CASSLFDGSTDTQYF. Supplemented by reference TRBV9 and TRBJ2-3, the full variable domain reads DSGVTQTPKHLITATGQRVTLRCSPRSGDLSVYWYQQSLDQGLQFLIQYYNGEERAKGNILERFSAQQFPDLHSELNLSSLELGDSALYFCASSLFDGSTDTQYFGPGTRLTVL.

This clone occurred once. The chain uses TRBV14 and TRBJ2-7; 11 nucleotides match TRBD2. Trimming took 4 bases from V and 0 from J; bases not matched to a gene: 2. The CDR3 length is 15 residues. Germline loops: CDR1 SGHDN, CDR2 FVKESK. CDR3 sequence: CASSRTSGYSYEQYF. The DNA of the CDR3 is TGTGCCAGCAGCCGGACTAGCGGGTACTCCTACGAGCAGTACTTC. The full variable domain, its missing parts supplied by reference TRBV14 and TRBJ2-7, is EAGVTQFPSHSVIEKGQTVTLRCDPISGHDNLYWYRRVMGKEIKFLLHFVKESKQDESGMPNNRFLAERTGGTYSTLKVQPAELEDSGVYFCASSRTSGYSYEQYFGPGTRLTVT.

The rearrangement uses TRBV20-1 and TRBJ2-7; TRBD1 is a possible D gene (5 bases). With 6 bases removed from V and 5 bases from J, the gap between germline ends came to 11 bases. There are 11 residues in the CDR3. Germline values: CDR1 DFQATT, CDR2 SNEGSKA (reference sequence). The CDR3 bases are TGCAGTGCCCAGGGTAATGACGAGCAGTACTTC. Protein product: CSAQGNDEQYF.

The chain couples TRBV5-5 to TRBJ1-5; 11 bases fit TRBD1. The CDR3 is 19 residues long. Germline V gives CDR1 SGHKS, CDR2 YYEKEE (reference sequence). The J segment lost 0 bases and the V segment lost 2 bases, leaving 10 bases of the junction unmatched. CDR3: CASSFLRGQGGGSNQPQHF. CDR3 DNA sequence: TGTGCCAGCAGCTTCCTTCGGGGACAGGGGGGAGGTAGCAATCAGCCCCAGCATTTT.

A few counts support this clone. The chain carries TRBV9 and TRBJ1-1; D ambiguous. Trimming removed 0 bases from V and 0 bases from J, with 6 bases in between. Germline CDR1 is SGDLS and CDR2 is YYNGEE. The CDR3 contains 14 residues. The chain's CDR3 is CASSVAQMNTEAFF. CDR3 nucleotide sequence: TGTGCCAGCAGCGTAGCACAAATGAACACTGAAGCTTTCTTT.

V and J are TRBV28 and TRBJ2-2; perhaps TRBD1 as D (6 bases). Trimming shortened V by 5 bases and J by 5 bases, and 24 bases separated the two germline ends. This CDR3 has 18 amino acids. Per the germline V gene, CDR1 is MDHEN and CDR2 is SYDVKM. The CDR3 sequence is CASSPPGWGPPETGELFF. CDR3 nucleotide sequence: TGTGCCAGCAGTCCCCCTGGTTGGGGGCCCCCGGAGACCGGGGAGCTGTTTTTT. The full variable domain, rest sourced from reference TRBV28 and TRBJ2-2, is DVKVTQSSRYLVKRTGEKVFLECVQDMDHENMFWYRQDPGLGLRLIYFSYDVKMKEKGDIPEGYSVSREKKERFSLILESASTNQTSMYLCASSPPGWGPPETGELFFGEGSRLTVL.

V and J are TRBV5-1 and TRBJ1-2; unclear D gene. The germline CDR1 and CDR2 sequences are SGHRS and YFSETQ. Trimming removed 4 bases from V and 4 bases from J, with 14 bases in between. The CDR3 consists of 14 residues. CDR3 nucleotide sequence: TGCGCCAGCAGCCCCTACTCGACAAGCTATGGCTACACCTTC. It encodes CASSPYSTSYGYTF.